This T cell receptor beta chain originates from a study of regulatory T cells in long-lasting Graves disease. In building TCR beta libraries, iRepertoire HTBI primers were used together with Arm-PCR of CDR3 regions. TCRdb re-called the multiplex PCR reads with MiXCR, one entry per CDR3 protein. The sample records around 430,000 distinct CDR3 sequences, about 20% being singletons. This sample's time point: persistent/refractory GD, antithyroid drugs over 5 years with positive TRAb. Researchers made the TCR library from RNA that was extracted from PBMCs. Graves' disease diagnosis was established per American Thyroid Association guidelines. The input for sequencing was peripheral blood mononuclear cells (PBMCs), taken when the disease was refractory, from a patient treated with antithyroid drugs. The source is a female donor with Graves disease.

The DNA of the CDR3 is TGCGCCAGCAGCCAAGATCACAGGATCTATGGCTACACCTTC. This translates into CASSQDHRIYGYTF. J is TRBJ1-2 and V is TRBV4-3, with a possible D match to TRBD1 (5 bases). Germline loops: CDR1 LGHNA, CDR2 YSLEER. The CDR3 contains 14 residues. Trimming left V 0 bases short and J 4 bases short, with 9 bases between.